The 14 T cell receptor beta chains given below trace back to one sample, sequenced in a study of beta chain features in type 1 diabetes. Findings and limits, study-wide: Moderate but significant shortening of TCRB CDR3s was recorded in all four CD4+ subsets from Type 1 diabetes patients.

Their antigen targets remain unknown. cDNA synthesis used the whole RNA isolate, giving expressed TCRB sequences. Sequencing used immunoSEQ multiplex PCR; TCRdb keeps in-frame clones, though not all of them. In the table there are roughly 700,000 clones, around 15% of which are singletons. Material: naive CD4+ T cells from blood. These receptors were obtained from a man between 18 and 29 years old with type 1 diabetes.

The chain couples TRBV30 to TRBJ1-5; D is perhaps TRBD1 (5 bases). V dropped 5 bases and J dropped 4 bases, with 12 bases sitting between them. Germline V gives CDR1 GTSNPN, CDR2 SVGIG (reference sequence). This CDR3 comprises 13 residues. In DNA, the CDR3 is TGTGCCTGGGGGGCGGGAGCGAATCAGCCCCAGCATTTT. This encodes CAWGAGANQPQHF.

The V and J genes are TRBV15 and TRBJ1-6, with D perhaps TRBD1 (6 bases). Germline values: CDR1 LNHNV, CDR2 YYDKDF (reference sequence). Trimming took off 4 bases at V and 7 bases at J, with 14 bases between the two ends. There are 15 residues in the CDR3. CDR3 protein: CATSMGGRKNSPLHF. The CDR3 DNA sequence: TGTGCCACCAGCATGGGGGGCAGGAAGAATTCACCCCTCCACTTT.

The chain links TRBV5-6 to TRBJ2-1; no clear D. Germline V gene lookup returns CDR1 SGHDT and CDR2 YYEEEE. The length of the CDR3 is 13 residues. Trimming removed 7 bases at V and 6 bases at J, with 14 bases between. In DNA, the CDR3 is TGTGCCAGCCGGTTGGGCCCCGTCAATGAGCAGTTCTTC. Its translation is CASRLGPVNEQFF.

The sample holds a few counts of this clone. The chain combines TRBV29-1 with TRBJ2-2, with D possibly matching TRBD2 (6 bases). CDR1 is SQVTM, CDR2 ANQGSEA, per germline. The V end lost 7 bases, the J end lost 0 bases, and 9 bases lay between the germline ends. The CDR3 extends over 13 amino acids. The CDR3 coding sequence is TGCAGCGGCGGGGAGACGAACACCGGGGAGCTGTTTTTT. Residues: CSGGETNTGELFF.

The rearrangement uses TRBV29-1 and TRBJ1-5; no firm D call. V lost 1 base and J lost 6, with 10 bases in between. Per germline, CDR1 SQVTM and CDR2 ANQGSEA. The CDR3 extends over 13 amino acids. The chain's CDR3 is CSVEAGRGQPQHF. The CDR3 bases are TGCAGCGTTGAAGCGGGGAGAGGTCAGCCCCAGCATTTT.

This clone has just a few counts. The J gene is TRBJ2-7, the V gene TRBV21-1; TRBD1, the D gene given by the table, was not confirmed from the DNA. TRBV21-1 is classified as a pseudogene. This CDR3 spans 14 amino acids. The CDR3 coding sequence is TGTGCCAGCTATACCGGGACACACTCCTACGAGCAGTACTTC. Protein: CASYTGTHSYEQYF.

The CDR3 protein is CASSVTGNQPQHF. The CDR3 bases are TGTGCCAGCAGTGTAACGGGGAATCAGCCCCAGCATTTT. The rearrangement links TRBV2 to TRBJ1-5; the D is unclear. CDR3 size: 13 residues. V lost 4 bases, J lost 4 bases, and 8 bases lay in between. Germline CDR1 SNHLY, CDR2 FYNNEI.

This clone occurred a few times. The V call is TRBV7-2, the J call TRBJ2-1; 7 bases line up with TRBD2. The CDR3 extends over 17 amino acids. Trimming removed 4 bases from V and 9 bases from J; junction bases left unmatched: 18. Germline lookup yields CDR1 SGHTA and CDR2 FQGNSA. CDR3 DNA sequence: TGTGCCAGCAGCTCCAGCCAACCAGCGGGGCTGCGATCTGAGCAGTTCTTC. This encodes CASSSSQPAGLRSEQFF.

The chain links TRBV30 to TRBJ2-7, with D unclear. V gave up 1 base and J gave up 9 bases, with 10 bases separating them. Germline-derived CDR1 and CDR2 are GTSNPN and SVGIG (reference sequence). CDR3 length equals 11 residues. CDR3 protein: CAWSALIGQYF. DNA for the CDR3: TGTGCCTGGAGTGCCCTCATCGGGCAGTACTTC.

V is TRBV19 and J is TRBJ1-5; D is undetermined. Germline V gene sequence: CDR1 LNHDA, CDR2 SQIVND (reference sequence). The V end lost 3 bases, the J end lost 0 bases, and 9 bases lay between the germline ends. The CDR3 extends over 15 amino acids. The CDR3 loop reads CASSIEADSNQPQHF. The CDR3 DNA reads as TGTGCCAGTAGTATCGAGGCCGATAGCAATCAGCCCCAGCATTTT.

The CDR3 spells CASSPQGVGGNEQFF. For the CDR3, the DNA is TGTGCCAGCTCACCCCAGGGGGTCGGGGGCAATGAGCAGTTCTTC. This chain links TRBV18 with TRBJ2-1; the D gene is possibly TRBD1 (7 bases). CDR1 is KGHSH, CDR2 LQKENI, per germline. V lost 3 bases to trimming and J lost 6 bases, with 15 bases between them. The CDR3 runs 15 residues.

The chain links TRBV2 to TRBJ2-3, with D perhaps matching TRBD2 (5 bases). Germline CDR1 is SNHLY and CDR2 is FYNNEI. This CDR3 contains 13 residues. Trimming removed 8 bases at V and 2 bases at J, with 11 bases between. The CDR3 loop reads CASSRGYTDTQYF. The CDR3 DNA sequence: TGTGCCAGCTCCCGGGGTTACACAGATACGCAGTATTTT.

V usage is TRBV21-1 and J usage is TRBJ2-7; the table names TRBD1, a call not compared with the DNA. TRBV21-1 is designated a pseudogene. There are 15 residues in the CDR3. The CDR3 DNA reads as TGTGCCAGCAGCCTAAGGCCAGACAAAACCTACGAGCAGTACTTC. Encoded protein: CASSLRPDKTYEQYF.

The chain combines TRBV28 with TRBJ1-1; no firm D call. The germline CDR1 and CDR2 sequences are MDHEN and SYDVKM. This CDR3 region has 10 residues. V was clipped by 7 bases and J by 2 bases, with 2 bases between them. CDR3 protein: CASINTEAFF. CDR3 DNA sequence: TGTGCCAGCATTAACACTGAAGCTTTCTTT.